The sequence of this T cell receptor beta chain was determined in a study of blood T cells in healthy people across ages. Whole-study findings and limits: Unknown donor CMV status possibly confounded expanded clonotype changes. Estimated diversity that came from one million T cells was considered an underestimate. Per million T cells, the diversity of TCR beta decreased roughly linearly as age advanced. More naive CD4+ cells and higher diversity were found in long-lived than in aged donors.

The second PCR ran roughly 6 to 12 cycles with a sample-barcoded 5' primer and J-beta primers. TCRdb reanalysed the 5' RACE reads using MiXCR and keeps one entry per CDR3 protein. Among about 1.8 million distinct CDR3 sequences, around 50% were seen once, and the ten largest hold more than 2%. On this clonotype itself: Its matching antigen is unknown.

J lost 2 bases, V lost 5 bases, and 12 bases had no gene match. This CDR3 has 17 amino acids. CDR1 and CDR2 (germline): ENHRY, SYGVKD. The sample was blood. This TCR was recovered from a woman aged 40-49 years in good health. The chain joins TRBV10-3 to TRBJ2-3; 8 bases fit TRBD1. The CDR3 loop reads CAISRGQGAENTDTQYF. The CDR3 DNA follows: TGTGCCATCAGTCGTGGGCAGGGGGCCGAGAACACAGATACGCAGTATTTT.